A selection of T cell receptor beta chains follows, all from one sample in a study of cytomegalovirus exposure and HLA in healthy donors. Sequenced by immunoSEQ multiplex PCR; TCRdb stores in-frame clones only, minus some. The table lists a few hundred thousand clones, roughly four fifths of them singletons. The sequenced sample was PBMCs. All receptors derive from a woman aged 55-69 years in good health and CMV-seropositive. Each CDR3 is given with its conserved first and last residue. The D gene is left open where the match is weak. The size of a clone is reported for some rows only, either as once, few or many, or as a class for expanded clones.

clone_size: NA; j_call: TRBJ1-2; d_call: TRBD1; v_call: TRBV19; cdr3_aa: CASNDRVGGYTF; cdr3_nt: TGTGCCAGTAACGACAGGGTTGGGGGCTACACCTTC
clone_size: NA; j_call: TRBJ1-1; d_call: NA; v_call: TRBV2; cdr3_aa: CASFWRTEAFF; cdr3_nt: TGTGCCAGCTTTTGGAGGACTGAAGCTTTCTTT
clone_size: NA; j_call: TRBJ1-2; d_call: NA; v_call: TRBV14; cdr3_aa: CASSLAGGSAGGYTF; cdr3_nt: TGTGCCAGCAGCCTAGCGGGGGGCTCGGCTGGTGGCTACACCTTC
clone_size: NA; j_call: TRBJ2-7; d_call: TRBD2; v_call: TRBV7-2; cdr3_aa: CASSLLAGAYEQYF; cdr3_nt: TGTGCCAGCAGCTTACTAGCGGGAGCCTACGAGCAGTACTTC
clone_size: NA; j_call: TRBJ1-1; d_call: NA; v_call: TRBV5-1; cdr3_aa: CASSLEAGAHGKRRTEAFF; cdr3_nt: TGCGCCAGCAGCTTGGAGGCAGGGGCCCACGGTAAGCGCAGAACTGAAGCTTTCTTT
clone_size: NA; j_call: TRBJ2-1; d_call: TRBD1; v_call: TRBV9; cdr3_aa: CASSGRDSSYNEQFF; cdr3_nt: TGTGCCAGCAGCGGCCGGGACAGCTCGTACAATGAGCAGTTCTTC
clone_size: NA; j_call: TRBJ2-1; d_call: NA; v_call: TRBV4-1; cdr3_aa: CASSQGGLLYNEQFF; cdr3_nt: TGCGCCAGCAGCCAGGGGGGACTGCTTTACAATGAGCAGTTCTTC
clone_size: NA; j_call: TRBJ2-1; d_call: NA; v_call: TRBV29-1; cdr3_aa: CSVKQVSSYNEQFF; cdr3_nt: TGCAGCGTTAAACAGGTTAGCTCCTACAATGAGCAGTTCTTC
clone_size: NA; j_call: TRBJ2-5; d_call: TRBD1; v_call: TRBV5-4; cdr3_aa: CASRRGTGVSETQYF; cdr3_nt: TGTGCCAGCCGTCGTGGGACAGGGGTCTCAGAGACCCAGTACTTC
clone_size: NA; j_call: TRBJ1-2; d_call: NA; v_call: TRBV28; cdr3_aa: CASTNSGGGYGYTF; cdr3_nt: TGTGCCAGCACCAACTCCGGTGGCGGCTATGGCTACACCTTC
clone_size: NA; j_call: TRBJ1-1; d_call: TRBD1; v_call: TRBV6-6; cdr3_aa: CASSSTDRVHTEAFF; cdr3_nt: TGTGCCAGCAGTTCGACAGACAGGGTACATACTGAAGCTTTCTTT
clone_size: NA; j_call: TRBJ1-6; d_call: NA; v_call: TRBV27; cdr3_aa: CASSPEEVKALHF; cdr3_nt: TGTGCCAGCAGTCCCGAGGAGGTAAAGGCCCTCCACTTT
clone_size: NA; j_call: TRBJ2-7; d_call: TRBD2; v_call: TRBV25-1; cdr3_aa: CASSALSGNQQYF; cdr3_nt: TGTGCCAGCAGTGCGCTTAGCGGGAACCAGCAGTACTTC
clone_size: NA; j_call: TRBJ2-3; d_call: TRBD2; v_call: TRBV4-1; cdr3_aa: CASSQVLAAVGTQYF; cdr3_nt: TGCGCCAGCAGCCAAGTCCTAGCGGCGGTTGGTACGCAGTATTTT
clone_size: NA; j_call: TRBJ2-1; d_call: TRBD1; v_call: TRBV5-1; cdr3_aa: CASSLEQGAYNEQFF; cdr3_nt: TGCGCCAGCAGCTTGGAACAGGGGGCCTACAATGAGCAGTTCTTC
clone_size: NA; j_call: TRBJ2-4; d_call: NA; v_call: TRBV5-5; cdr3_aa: CASSGTGGVRYF; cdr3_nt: TGTGCCAGCAGCGGTACAGGGGGGGTTAGGTACTTC
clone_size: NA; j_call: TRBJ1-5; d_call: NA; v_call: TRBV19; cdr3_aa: CASTLGHTNQPQHF; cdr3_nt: TGTGCCAGTACCCTGGGACATACCAATCAGCCCCAGCATTTT
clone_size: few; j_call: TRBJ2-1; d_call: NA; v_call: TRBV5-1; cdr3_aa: CASSPSGGDSYNEQFF; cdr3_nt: TGCGCCAGCAGTCCTTCAGGCGGGGATTCCTACAATGAGCAGTTCTTC
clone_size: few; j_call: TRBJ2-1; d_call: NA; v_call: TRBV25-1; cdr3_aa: CASSGRDDFYNEQFF; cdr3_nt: TGTGCCAGCAGTGGGCGGGACGATTTCTACAATGAGCAGTTCTTC
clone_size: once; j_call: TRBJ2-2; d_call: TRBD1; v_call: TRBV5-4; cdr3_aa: CASSLGQGTGELFF; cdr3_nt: TGTGCCAGCAGCTTAGGACAGGGCACCGGGGAGCTGTTTTTT
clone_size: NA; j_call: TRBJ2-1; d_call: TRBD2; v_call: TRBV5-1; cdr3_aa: CASSPTSGRSYNEQFF; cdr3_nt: TGCGCCAGCAGCCCTACTAGCGGGAGGTCCTACAATGAGCAGTTCTTC
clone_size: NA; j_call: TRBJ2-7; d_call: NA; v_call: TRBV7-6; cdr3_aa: CASSLAGSGRGKYEQYF; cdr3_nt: TGTGCCAGCAGCTTAGCAGGTTCGGGGAGAGGGAAATACGAGCAGTACTTC
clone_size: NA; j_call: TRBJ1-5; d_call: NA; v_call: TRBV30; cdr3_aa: CAWNQGTNQPQHF; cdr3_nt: TGTGCCTGGAACCAGGGGACCAATCAGCCCCAGCATTTT
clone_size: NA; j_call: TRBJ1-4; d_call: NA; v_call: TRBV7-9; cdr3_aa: CASSLLGVDEKLFF; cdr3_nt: TGTGCCAGCAGCTTACTAGGGGTTGATGAAAAACTGTTTTTT
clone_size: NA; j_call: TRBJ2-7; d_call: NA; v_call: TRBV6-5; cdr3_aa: CASKSARDKLGQYF; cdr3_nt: TGTGCCAGCAAATCAGCCAGGGACAAGTTAGGGCAGTACTTC
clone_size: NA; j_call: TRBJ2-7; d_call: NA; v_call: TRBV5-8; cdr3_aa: CASNPKGLSGTLTEQYF; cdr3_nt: TGTGCCAGCAACCCTAAAGGTTTATCCGGGACATTGACCGAGCAGTACTTC
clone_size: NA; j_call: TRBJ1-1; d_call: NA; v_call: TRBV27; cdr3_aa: CASSFGGYTEAFF; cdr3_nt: TGTGCCAGCAGTTTCGGCGGCTACACTGAAGCTTTCTTT
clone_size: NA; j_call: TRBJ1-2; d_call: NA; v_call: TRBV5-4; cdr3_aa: CASSLGQGGYGYTF; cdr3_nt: TGTGCCAGCAGCTTGGGGCAGGGCGGCTATGGCTACACCTTC
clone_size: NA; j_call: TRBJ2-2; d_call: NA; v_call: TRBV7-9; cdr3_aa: CASSPETGSTGELFF; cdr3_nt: TGTGCCAGCAGCCCCGAAACAGGGAGCACCGGGGAGCTGTTTTTT
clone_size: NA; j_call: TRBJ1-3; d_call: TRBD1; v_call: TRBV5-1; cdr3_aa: CASSFGTGDSGNTIYF; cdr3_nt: TGCGCCAGCAGCTTCGGGACAGGGGACTCTGGAAACACCATATATTTT
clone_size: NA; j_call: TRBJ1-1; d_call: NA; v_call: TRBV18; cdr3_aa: CASSPPNGGGTEAFF; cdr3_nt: TGTGCCAGCTCACCACCTAATGGGGGCGGCACTGAAGCTTTCTTT
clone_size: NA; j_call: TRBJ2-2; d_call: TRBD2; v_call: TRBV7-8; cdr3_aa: CASSLASSGRVSGELFF; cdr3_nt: TGTGCCAGCAGCTTAGCGTCTAGCGGGAGGGTCTCCGGGGAGCTGTTTTTT
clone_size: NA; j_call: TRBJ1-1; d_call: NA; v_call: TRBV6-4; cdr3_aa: CASSRGLNTEAFF; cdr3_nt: TGTGCCAGCAGCAGGGGTCTGAACACTGAAGCTTTCTTT
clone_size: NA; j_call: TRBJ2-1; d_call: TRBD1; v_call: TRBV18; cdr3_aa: CASSPRTGVRNNEQFF; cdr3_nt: TGTGCCAGCTCACCAAGGACAGGAGTACGAAACAATGAGCAGTTCTTC
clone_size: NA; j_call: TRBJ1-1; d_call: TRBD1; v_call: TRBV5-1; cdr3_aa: CASSHGQGSEAFF; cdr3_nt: TGCGCCAGCAGTCATGGACAGGGAAGTGAAGCTTTCTTT
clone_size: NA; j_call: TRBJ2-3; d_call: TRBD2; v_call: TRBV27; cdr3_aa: CASSPGRLAASTDTQYF; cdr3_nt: TGTGCCAGCAGCCCGGGGCGACTAGCGGCTAGCACAGATACGCAGTATTTT
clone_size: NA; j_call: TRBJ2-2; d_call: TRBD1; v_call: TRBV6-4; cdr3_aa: CASSADRANTGELFF; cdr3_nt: TGTGCCAGCAGCGCCGACAGGGCAAACACCGGGGAGCTGTTTTTT
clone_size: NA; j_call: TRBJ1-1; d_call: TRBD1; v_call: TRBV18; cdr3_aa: CASSQTGTGGTEAFF; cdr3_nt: TGTGCCAGCTCACAGACTGGGACAGGGGGCACTGAAGCTTTCTTT
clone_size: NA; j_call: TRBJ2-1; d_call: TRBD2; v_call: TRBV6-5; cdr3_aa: CASRTRLAGVNEQFF; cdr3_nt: TGTGCCAGCAGAACTCGACTAGCGGGAGTGAATGAGCAGTTCTTC
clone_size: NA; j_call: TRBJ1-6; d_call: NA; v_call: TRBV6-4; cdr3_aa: CASGPGENSPLHF; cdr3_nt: TGTGCCAGCGGGCCCGGGGAGAATTCACCCCTCCACTTT
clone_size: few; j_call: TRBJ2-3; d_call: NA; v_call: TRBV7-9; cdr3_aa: CASSLGLVADTQYF; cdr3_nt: TGTGCCAGCAGCTTAGGGCTAGTGGCAGATACGCAGTATTTT
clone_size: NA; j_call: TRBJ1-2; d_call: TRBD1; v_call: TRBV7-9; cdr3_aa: CASSPGQGLTF; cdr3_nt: TGTGCCAGCAGCCCAGGACAGGGGCTCACCTTC
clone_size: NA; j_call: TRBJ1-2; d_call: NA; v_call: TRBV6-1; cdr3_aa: CASSANSPSEDGYTF; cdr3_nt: TGTGCCAGCAGTGCGAACAGTCCCTCGGAGGATGGCTACACCTTC
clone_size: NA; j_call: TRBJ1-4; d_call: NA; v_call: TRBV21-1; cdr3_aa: CASSHRQGAREKLFF; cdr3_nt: TGTGCCAGCAGCCACCGACAGGGGGCGCGGGAAAAACTGTTTTTT
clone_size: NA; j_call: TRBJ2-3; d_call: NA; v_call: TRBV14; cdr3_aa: CASSQEPFGGTQYF; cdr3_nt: TGTGCCAGCAGCCAAGAACCCTTTGGAGGTACGCAGTATTTT
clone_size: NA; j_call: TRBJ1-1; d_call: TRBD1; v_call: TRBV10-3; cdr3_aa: CAISESLQGGTEAFF; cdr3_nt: TGTGCCATCAGTGAGTCCCTCCAGGGGGGCACTGAAGCTTTCTTT
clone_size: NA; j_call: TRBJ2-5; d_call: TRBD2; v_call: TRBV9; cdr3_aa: CASSGTSGGWEQYF; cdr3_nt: TGTGCCAGCAGCGGGACTAGCGGAGGATGGGAGCAGTACTTC
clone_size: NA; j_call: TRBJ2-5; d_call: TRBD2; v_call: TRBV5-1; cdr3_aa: CASSPPGGETQYF; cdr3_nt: TGCGCCAGCAGCCCTCCGGGGGGTGAGACCCAGTACTTC
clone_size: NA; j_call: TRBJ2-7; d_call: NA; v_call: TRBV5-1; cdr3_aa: CASSPKGGAEYGSVREQYF; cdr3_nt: TGCGCCAGCAGCCCGAAGGGCGGTGCTGAGTACGGGAGTGTTCGAGAGCAGTACTTC